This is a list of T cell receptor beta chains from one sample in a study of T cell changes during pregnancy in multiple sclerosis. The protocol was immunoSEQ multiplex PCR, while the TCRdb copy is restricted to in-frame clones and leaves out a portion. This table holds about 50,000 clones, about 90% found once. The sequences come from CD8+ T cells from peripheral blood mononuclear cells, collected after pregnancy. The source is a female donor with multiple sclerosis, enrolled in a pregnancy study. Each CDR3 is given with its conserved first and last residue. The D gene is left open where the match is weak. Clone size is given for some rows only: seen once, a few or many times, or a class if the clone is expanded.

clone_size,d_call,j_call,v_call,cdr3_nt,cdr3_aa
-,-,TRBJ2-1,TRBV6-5,TGTGCCAGCAGTGACGACAGTTACAATGAGCAGTTCTTC,CASSDDSYNEQFF
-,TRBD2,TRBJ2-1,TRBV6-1,TGTGCCAGCAGTGAAGGACTAGCGGGGGGGTTCTATGAGCAGTTCTTC,CASSEGLAGGFYEQFF
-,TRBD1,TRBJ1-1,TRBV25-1,TGTGCCAGCAGTAATTGGGGACAGGGGGAAACTGAAGCTTTCTTT,CASSNWGQGETEAFF
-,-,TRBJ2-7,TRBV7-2,TGTGCCAGCAGCTACTCGATCGGGGCCTACGAGCAGTACTTC,CASSYSIGAYEQYF
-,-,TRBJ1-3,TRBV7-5,TGTGCCAGAAGCTTCAGGACAGGGGTGGGAAACACCATATATTTT,CARSFRTGVGNTIYF
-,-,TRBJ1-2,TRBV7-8,TGTGCCAGCAGCTTAGGTTCCCAGGGTCCCTATGGCTACACCTTC,CASSLGSQGPYGYTF
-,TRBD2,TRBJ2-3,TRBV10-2,TGCGCCAGCACGCAACTAGCGGGAGCTAGCACAGATACGCAGTATTTT,CASTQLAGASTDTQYF
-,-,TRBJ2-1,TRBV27,TGTGCCAGCAGTTACGACAGCTCCTACAATGAGCAGTTCTTC,CASSYDSSYNEQFF
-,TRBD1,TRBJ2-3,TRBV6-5,TGTGCCAGCAGTGCCACAGGGGGGAACCGGCAGTATTTT,CASSATGGNRQYF
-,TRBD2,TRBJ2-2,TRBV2,TGTGCCAGCAGTGAAGCGCTGGGGGGGGTCGGGGAGCTGTTTTTT,CASSEALGGVGELFF
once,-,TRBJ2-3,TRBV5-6,TGTGCCAGCAGCGGGGGGACAGAACCCGATATCGATACGCAGTATTTT,CASSGGTEPDIDTQYF
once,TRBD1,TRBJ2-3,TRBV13,TGTGCCAGCAGCTTATGGGGACAGAACACAGATACGCAGTATTTT,CASSLWGQNTDTQYF
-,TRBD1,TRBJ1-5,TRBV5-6,TGTGCCAGCAGCTCGCCTACCACGGACAGGGGGCGCGTGCAGCCCCAGCATTTT,CASSSPTTDRGRVQPQHF
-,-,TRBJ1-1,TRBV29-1,TGCAGCGTTGTGGAGGGGGGGGGCACTGAAGCTTTCTTT,CSVVEGGGTEAFF
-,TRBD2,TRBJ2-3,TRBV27,TGTGCCAGCAGTTATAGCGGGGGGGCCGCAGATACGCAGTATTTT,CASSYSGGAADTQYF
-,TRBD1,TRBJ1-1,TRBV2,TGTGCCACCCAAGACAGGGGGAACACTGAAGCTTTCTTT,CATQDRGNTEAFF
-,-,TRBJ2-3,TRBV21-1,TGTGCCAGCAGCAAGCCCCAGGGACTCCTTTTTTGCGATACGCAGTATTTT,CASSKPQGLLFCDTQYF
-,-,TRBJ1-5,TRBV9,TGTGCCAGCAGCGTAGACGCAGGCCAACAGCCCCAGCATTTT,CASSVDAGQQPQHF
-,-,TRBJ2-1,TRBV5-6,TGTGCCAGCAGCTTCTTAACCGTCCAGGGGTCGGGTGAGCAGTTCTTC,CASSFLTVQGSGEQFF
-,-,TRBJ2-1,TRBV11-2,TGTGCCAGCAGCTTATTCGGGGGAACCTCGGTGGGGTACAATGAGCAGTTCTTC,CASSLFGGTSVGYNEQFF
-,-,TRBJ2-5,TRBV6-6,TGTGCCAGCCGCGACACACAAGAGACCCAGTACTTC,CASRDTQETQYF
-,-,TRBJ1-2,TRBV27,TGTGCCAGCAGTTCCATTCTCGACATAAGTGGCTACACCTTC,CASSSILDISGYTF
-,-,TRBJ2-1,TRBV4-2,TGTGCCAGCAGCCAAGCGGCGGACAGTTACAATGAGCAGTTCTTC,CASSQAADSYNEQFF
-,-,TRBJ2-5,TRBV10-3,TGTGCCACCACCACAGGGTCCCTTGAGACCCAGTACTTC,CATTTGSLETQYF
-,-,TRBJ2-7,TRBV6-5,TGTGCCAGCAGTTACGATTTGCGCGAGCAGTACTTC,CASSYDLREQYF
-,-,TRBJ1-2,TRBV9,TGTGCCAGCAGCGTAGGAGACAGCGCTAACTATGGCTACACCTTC,CASSVGDSANYGYTF
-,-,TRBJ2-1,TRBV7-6,TGTGCCAGCAGCTTATTAGGGAGTGAGCAGTTCTTC,CASSLLGSEQFF
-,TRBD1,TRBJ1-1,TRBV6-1,TGTGCCAGCCGGACAGGGGCCAACACTGAAGCTTTCTTT,CASRTGANTEAFF
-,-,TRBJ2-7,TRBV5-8,TGTGCCAGCAGCCCTAAGTACGAGCAGTACTTC,CASSPKYEQYF
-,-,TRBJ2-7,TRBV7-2,TGTGCCAGCAGCTTCAAGGCTAGCTGGGCCTACGAGCAGTACTTC,CASSFKASWAYEQYF
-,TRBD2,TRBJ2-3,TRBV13,TGTGCCAGCAGCTCCCCCGGGGGGTCAGATACGCAGTATTTT,CASSSPGGSDTQYF
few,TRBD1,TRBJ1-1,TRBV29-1,TGCAGCGCCAGGGGGAGGACTGAAGCTTTCTTT,CSARGRTEAFF
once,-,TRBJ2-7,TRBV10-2,TGCGCCAGCAGTGGTACTGAGCAGTACTTC,CASSGTEQYF
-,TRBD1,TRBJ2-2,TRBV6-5,TGTGCCAGCAGTCGGGACAGGGCAAACACCGGGGAGCTGTTTTTT,CASSRDRANTGELFF
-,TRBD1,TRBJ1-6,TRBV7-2,TGTGCCAGCAGCTTAGGACAGGGAAGTTATAATTCACCCCTCCACTTT,CASSLGQGSYNSPLHF
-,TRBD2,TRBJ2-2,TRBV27,TGTGCCAGCACCCCGGGGGGAGGGACCGGGGAGCTGTTTTTT,CASTPGGGTGELFF
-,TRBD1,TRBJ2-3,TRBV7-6,TGTGCCAGCAGCTCGGGACAGGGAGTGACAGATACGCAGTATTTT,CASSSGQGVTDTQYF
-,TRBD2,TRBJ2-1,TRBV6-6,TGTGCCAGCAGTTACGAGCGGGGCTACAATGAGCAGTTCTTC,CASSYERGYNEQFF
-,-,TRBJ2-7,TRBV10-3,TGTGCCATCAGTGATGGGAGGGCGATCGGGACAAAAGGCTACGAGCAGTACTTC,CAISDGRAIGTKGYEQYF
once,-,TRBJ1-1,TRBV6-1,TGTGCCAGCAGTGAAGTGGGAGGAATGAACACTGAAGCTTTCTTT,CASSEVGGMNTEAFF
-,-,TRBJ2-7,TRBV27,TGTGCCAGCAGTTTATCTCCGGAGTTATCCTACGAGCAGTACTTC,CASSLSPELSYEQYF
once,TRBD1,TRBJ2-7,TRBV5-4,TGTGCCAGCAGCTTGGACCAAGGGACAGGGGTCTACGAGCAGTACTTC,CASSLDQGTGVYEQYF